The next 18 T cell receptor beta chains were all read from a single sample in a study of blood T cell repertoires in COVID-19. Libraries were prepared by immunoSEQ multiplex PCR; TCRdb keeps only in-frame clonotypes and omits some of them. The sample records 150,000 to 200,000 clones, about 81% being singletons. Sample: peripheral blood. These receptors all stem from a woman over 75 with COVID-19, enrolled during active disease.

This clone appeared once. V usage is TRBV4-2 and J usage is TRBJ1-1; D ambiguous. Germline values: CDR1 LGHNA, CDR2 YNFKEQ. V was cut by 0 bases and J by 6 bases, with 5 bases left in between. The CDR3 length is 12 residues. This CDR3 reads CASSQDTAEAFF. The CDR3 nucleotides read TGTGCCAGCAGCCAAGATACAGCTGAAGCTTTCTTT.

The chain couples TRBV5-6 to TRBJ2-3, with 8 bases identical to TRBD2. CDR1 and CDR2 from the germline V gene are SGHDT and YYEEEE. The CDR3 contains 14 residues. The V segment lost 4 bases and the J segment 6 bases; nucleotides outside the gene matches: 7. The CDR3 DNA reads TGTGCCAGCAGCCCCGGGGGGGCCCGGGATACGCAGTATTTT. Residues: CASSPGGARDTQYF.

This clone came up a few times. Here the CDR3 DNA reads TGTGCCATCAGTGAGTCAGTCGACAGGGGGCATAATGAGCAGTTCTTC. Encoded protein: CAISESVDRGHNEQFF. The rearrangement joins TRBV10-3 to TRBJ2-1; 10 bases are shared with TRBD1. The J segment lost 7 bases and the V segment lost 0 bases, leaving 6 bases of the junction unmatched. In germline, CDR1 is ENHRY, CDR2 SYGVKD. The CDR3 extends over 16 amino acids.

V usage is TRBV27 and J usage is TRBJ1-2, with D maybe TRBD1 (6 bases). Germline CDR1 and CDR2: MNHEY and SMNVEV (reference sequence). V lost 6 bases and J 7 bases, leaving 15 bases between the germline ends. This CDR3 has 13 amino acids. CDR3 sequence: CASRYGGAGGYTF. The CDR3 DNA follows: TGTGCCAGCAGATATGGGGGGGCGGGTGGCTACACCTTC.

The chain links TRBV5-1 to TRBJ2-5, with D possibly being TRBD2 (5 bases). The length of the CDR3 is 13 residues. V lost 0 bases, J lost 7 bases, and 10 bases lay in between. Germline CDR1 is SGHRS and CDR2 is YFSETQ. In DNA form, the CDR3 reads TGCGCCAGCAGCTTGGAGGACTCGGGGACCCAGTACTTC. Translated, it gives CASSLEDSGTQYF.

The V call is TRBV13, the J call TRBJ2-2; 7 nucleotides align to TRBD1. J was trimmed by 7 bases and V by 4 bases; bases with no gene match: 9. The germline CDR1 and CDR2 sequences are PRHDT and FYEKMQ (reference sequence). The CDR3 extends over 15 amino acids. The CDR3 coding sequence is TGTGCCAGCAGCTCCCTAGGGGGCGCGGGCGGGGAGCTGTTTTTT. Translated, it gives CASSSLGGAGGELFF. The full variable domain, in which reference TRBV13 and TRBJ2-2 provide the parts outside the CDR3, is AAGVIQSPRHLIKEKRETATLKCYPIPRHDTVYWYQQGPGQDPQFLISFYEKMQSDKGSIPDRFSAQQFSDYHSELNMSSLELGDSALYFCASSSLGGAGGELFFGEGSRLTVL.

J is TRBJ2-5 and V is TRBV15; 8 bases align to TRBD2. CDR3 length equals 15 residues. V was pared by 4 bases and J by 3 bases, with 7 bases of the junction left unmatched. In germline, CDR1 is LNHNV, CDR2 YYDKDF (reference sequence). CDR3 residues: CATSTLLAGEETQYF. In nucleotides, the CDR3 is TGTGCCACCAGCACCCTCCTAGCGGGTGAAGAGACCCAGTACTTC. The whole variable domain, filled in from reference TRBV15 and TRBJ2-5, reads DAMVIQNPRYQVTQFGKPVTLSCSQTLNHNVMYWYQQKSSQAPKLLFHYYDKDFNNEADTPDNFQSRRPNTSFCFLDIRSPGLGDTAMYLCATSTLLAGEETQYFGPGTRLLVL.

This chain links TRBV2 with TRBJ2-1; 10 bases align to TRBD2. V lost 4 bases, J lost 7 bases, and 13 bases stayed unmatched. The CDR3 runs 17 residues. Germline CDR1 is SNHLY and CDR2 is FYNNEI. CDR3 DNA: TGTGCCAGCAGTGCGACGAGCGGGAGGGCCATTTTGAATGAGCAGTTCTTC. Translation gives CASSATSGRAILNEQFF.

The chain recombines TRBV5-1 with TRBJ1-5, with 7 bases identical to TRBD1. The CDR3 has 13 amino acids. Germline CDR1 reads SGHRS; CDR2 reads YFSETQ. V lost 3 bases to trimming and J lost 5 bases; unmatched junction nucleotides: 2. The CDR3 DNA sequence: TGCGCCAGCAGCTACCAGGGGGATCAGCCCCAGCATTTT. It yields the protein CASSYQGDQPQHF.

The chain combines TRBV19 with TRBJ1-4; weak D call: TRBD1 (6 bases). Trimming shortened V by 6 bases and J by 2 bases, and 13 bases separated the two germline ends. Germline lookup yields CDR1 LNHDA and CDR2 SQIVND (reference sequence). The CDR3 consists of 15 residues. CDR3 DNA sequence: TGTGCCAGTAGACGGACAGCTAGGACTAATGAAAAACTGTTTTTT. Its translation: CASRRTARTNEKLFF.

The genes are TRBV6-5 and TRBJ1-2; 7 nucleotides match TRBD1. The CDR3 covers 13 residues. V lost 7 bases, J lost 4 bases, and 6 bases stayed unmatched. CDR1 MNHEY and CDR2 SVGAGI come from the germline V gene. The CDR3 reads CASKEGAGYGYTF. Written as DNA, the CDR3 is TGTGCCAGCAAAGAGGGGGCAGGCTATGGCTACACCTTC.

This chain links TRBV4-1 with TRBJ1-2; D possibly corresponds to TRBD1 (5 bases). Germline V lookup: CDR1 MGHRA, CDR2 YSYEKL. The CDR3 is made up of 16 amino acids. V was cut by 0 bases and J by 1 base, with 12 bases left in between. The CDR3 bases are TGCGCCAGCAGCCAAGAGAGTGGGGGGGTTAACTATGGCTACACCTTC. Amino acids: CASSQESGGVNYGYTF.

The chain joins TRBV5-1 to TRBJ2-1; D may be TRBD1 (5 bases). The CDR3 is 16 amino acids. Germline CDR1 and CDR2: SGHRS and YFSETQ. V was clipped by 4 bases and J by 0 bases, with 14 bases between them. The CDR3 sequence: CASSQSRQLSYNEQFF. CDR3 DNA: TGCGCCAGCAGCCAATCCCGACAGCTCTCCTACAATGAGCAGTTCTTC.

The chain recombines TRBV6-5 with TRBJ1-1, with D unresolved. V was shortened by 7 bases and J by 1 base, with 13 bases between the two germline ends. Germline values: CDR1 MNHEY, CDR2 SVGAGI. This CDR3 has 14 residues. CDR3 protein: CASTIGRGNTEAFF. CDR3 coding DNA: TGTGCCAGCACCATTGGACGGGGGAACACTGAAGCTTTCTTT.

The CDR3 DNA reads TGTGCCAGCAGCCAAGGGGACAGGGTGGGTAGAAAACTGTTTTTT. Translating it yields CASSQGDRVGRKLFF. The rearrangement uses TRBV5-4 and TRBJ1-4; 9 bases agree with TRBD1. The CDR3 runs to 15 residues. Germline CDR1 and CDR2: SGHNT and YYREEE (reference sequence). Trimming removed 4 bases from V and 10 bases from J; junction bases left unmatched: 11.

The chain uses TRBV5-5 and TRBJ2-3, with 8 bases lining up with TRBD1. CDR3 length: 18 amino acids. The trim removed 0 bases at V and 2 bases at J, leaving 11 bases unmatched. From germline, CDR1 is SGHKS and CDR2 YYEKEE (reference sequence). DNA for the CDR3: TGTGCCAGCAGCTTGGGGAGGGACAGGTTGCCCCTCACAGATACGCAGTATTTT. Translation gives CASSLGRDRLPLTDTQYF.

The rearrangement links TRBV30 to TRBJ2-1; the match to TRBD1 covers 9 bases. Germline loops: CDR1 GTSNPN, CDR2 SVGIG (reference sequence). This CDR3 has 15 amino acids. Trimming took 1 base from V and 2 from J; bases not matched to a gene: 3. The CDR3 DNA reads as TGTGCCTGGAGTGACGGACAGGGGACCTACAATGAGCAGTTCTTC. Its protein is CAWSDGQGTYNEQFF. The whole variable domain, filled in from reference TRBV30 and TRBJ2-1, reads SQTIHQWPATLVQPVGSPLSLECTVEGTSNPNLYWYRQAAGRGLQLLFYSVGIGQISSEVPQNLSASRPQDRQFILSSKKLLLSDSGFYLCAWSDGQGTYNEQFFGPGTRLTVL.

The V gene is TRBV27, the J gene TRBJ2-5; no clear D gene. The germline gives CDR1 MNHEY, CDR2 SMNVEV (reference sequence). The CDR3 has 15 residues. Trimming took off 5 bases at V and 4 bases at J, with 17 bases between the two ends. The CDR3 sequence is CASSRAHVRSETQYF. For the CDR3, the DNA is TGTGCCAGCAGTCGCGCTCACGTCCGGTCAGAGACCCAGTACTTC.